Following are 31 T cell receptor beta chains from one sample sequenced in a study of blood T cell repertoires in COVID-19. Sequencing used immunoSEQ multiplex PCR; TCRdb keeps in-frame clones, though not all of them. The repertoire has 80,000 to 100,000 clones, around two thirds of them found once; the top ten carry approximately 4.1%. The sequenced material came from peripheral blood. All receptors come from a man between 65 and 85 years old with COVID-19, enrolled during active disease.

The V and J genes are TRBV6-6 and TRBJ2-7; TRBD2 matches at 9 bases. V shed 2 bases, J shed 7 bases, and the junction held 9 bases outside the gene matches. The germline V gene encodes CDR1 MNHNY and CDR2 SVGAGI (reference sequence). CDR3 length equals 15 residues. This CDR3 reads CASSYRREGGREQYF. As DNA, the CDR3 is TGTGCCAGCAGTTACAGGCGGGAGGGTGGAAGGGAGCAGTACTTC.

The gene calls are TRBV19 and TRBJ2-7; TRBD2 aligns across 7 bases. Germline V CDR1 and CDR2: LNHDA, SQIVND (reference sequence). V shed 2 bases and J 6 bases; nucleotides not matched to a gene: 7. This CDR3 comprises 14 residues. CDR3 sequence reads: CASSIPRESGEQYF. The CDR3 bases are TGTGCCAGTAGTATACCGCGGGAGAGTGGCGAGCAGTACTTC.

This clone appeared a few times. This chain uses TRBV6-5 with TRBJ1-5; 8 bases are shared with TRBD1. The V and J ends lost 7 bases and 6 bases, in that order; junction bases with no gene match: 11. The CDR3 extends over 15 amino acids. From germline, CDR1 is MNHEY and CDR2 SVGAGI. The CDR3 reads CASNPQGALTQPQHF. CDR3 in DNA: TGTGCCAGCAACCCCCAGGGGGCCTTGACTCAGCCCCAGCATTTT.

CDR3 in amino acids: CASSLGQGQETQYF. Written as DNA, the CDR3 is TGTGCCAGCTCCCTCGGACAGGGTCAAGAGACCCAGTACTTC. V usage is TRBV18 and J usage is TRBJ2-5; TRBD1 matches 8 bases. The CDR3 is made up of 14 amino acids. The J segment lost 2 bases and the V segment lost 6 bases, leaving 5 bases of the junction unmatched. Germline CDR1 reads KGHSH; CDR2 reads LQKENI.

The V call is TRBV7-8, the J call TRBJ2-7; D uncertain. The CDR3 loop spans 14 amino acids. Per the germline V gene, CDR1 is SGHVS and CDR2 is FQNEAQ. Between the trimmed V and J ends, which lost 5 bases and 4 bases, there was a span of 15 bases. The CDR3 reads CASSVEVNYYEQYF. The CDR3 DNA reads TGTGCCAGCAGCGTTGAGGTAAACTATTACGAGCAGTACTTC.

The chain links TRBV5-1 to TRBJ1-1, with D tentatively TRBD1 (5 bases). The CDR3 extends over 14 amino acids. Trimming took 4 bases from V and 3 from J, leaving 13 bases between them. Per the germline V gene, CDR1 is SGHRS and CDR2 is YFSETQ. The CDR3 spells CASSRGEVDTEAFF. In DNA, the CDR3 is TGCGCCAGCAGCCGGGGGGAGGTGGACACTGAAGCTTTCTTT.

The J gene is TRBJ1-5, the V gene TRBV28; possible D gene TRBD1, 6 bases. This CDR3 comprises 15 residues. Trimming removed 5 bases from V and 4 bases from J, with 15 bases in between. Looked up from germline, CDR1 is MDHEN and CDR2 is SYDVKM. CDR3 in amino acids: CASSPLGQFNQPQHF. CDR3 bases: TGTGCCAGCAGTCCCCTAGGACAGTTTAATCAGCCCCAGCATTTT.

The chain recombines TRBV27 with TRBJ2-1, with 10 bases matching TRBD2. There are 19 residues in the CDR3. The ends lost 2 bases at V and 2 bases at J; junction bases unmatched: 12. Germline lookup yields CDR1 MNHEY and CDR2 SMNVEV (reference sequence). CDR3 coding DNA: TGTGCCAGCAGTTTAAGGCCTAGCGGGAGCATTAGTACCTACAATGAGCAGTTCTTC. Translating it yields CASSLRPSGSISTYNEQFF.

CDR3 in DNA: TGTGCCAGTAGTTTACACACAGGCACCGGGGAGCTGTTTTTT. Translation: CASSLHTGTGELFF. The chain uses TRBV19 and TRBJ2-2; a possible D gene is TRBD1 (5 bases). The CDR3 is 14 amino acids. V lost 5 bases and J lost 4, with 11 bases in between. Per the germline V gene, CDR1 is LNHDA and CDR2 is SQIVND (reference sequence).

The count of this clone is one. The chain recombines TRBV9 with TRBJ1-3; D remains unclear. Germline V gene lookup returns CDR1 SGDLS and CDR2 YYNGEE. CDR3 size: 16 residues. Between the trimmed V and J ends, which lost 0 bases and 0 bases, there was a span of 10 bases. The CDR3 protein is CASSVGGSISGNTIYF. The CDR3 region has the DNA TGTGCCAGCAGCGTAGGCGGCAGCATCTCTGGAAACACCATATATTTT.

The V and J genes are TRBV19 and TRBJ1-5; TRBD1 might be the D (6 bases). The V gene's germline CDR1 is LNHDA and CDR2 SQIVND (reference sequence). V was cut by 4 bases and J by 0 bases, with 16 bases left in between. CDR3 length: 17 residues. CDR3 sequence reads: CASSKPGTRNSNQPQHF. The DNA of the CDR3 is TGTGCCAGTAGTAAACCTGGGACAAGGAATAGCAATCAGCCCCAGCATTTT.

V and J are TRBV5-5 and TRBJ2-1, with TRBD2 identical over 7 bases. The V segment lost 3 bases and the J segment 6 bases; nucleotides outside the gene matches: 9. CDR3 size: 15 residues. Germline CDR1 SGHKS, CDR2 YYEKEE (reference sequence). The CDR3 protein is CASSSKREFSNEQFF. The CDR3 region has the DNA TGTGCCAGCAGCTCCAAGCGGGAATTCTCCAATGAGCAGTTCTTC.

CDR3 in DNA: TGTGCCAGCAGCAAAAGGCCGTTTAGGGGGGGAGCTAACTATGGCTACACCTTC. It encodes CASSKRPFRGGANYGYTF. The chain carries TRBV21-1 and TRBJ1-2. TRBV21-1 is noted as a pseudogene. This CDR3 region has 18 residues.

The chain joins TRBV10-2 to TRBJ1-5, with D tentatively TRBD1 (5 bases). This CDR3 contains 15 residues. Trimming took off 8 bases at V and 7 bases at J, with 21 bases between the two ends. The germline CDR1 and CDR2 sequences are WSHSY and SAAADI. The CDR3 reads CASAPRGARGQPQHF. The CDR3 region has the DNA TGCGCCAGCGCCCCTCGCGGGGCGAGGGGACAGCCCCAGCATTTT.

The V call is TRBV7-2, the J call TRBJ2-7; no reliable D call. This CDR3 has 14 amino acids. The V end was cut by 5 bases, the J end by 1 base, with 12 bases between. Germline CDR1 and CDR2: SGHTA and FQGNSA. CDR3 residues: CASSPTSISYEQYF. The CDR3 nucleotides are TGTGCCAGCAGCCCCACTTCCATATCCTACGAGCAGTACTTC.

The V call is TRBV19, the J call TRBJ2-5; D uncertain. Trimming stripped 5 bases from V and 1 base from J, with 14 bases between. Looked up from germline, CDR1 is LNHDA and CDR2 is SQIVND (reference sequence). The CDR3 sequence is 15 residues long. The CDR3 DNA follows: TGTGCCAGTAGTGATTATATGGGCACCCAAGAGACCCAGTACTTC. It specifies CASSDYMGTQETQYF.

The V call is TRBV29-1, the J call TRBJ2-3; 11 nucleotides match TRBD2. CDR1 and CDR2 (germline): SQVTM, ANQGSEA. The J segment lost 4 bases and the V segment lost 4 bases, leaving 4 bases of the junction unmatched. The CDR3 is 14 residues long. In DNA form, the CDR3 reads TGCAGCGTTGCGACTAGCGGGAACCCAGATACGCAGTATTTT. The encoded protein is CSVATSGNPDTQYF.

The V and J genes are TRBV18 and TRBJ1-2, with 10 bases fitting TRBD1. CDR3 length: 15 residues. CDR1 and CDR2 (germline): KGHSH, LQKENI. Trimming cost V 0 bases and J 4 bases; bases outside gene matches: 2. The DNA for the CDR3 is TGTGCCAGCTCACCACCGGGACAGGGGACCTATGGCTACACCTTC. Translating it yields CASSPPGQGTYGYTF.

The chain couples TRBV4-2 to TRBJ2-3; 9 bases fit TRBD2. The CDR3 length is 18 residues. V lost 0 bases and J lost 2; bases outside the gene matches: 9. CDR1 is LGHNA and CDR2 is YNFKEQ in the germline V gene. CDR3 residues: CASSQDLPAGGTTDTQYF. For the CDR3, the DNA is TGTGCCAGCAGCCAAGATCTGCCAGCGGGAGGTACCACAGATACGCAGTATTTT.

The chain's CDR3 is CAWRIERGVYSYEQYF. The CDR3 DNA is TGTGCCTGGAGAATAGAGCGGGGGGTCTACTCCTACGAGCAGTACTTC. V is TRBV30 and J is TRBJ2-7, with 9 bases that match TRBD2. CDR1 is GTSNPN, CDR2 SVGIG, per germline (reference sequence). V was pared by 3 bases and J by 0 bases, with 9 bases of the junction left unmatched. The CDR3 is 16 amino acids.

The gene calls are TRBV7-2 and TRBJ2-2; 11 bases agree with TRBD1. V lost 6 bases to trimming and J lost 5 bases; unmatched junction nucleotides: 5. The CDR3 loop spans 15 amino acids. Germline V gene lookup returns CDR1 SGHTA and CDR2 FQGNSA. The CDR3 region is CASSLGQGGTGELFF. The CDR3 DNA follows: TGTGCCAGCAGTTTGGGACAGGGGGGAACCGGGGAGCTGTTTTTT.

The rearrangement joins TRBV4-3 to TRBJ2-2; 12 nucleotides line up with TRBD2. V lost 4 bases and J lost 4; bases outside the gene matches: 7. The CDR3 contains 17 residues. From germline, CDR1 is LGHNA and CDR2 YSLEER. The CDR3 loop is CASSPGQGLAGTGELFF. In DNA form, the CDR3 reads TGCGCCAGCAGCCCCGGACAGGGACTAGCGGGCACCGGGGAGCTGTTTTTT.

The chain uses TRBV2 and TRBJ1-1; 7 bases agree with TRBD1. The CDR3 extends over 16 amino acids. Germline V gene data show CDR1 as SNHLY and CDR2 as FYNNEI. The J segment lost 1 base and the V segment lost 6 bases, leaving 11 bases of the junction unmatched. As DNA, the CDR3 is TGTGCCAGCAGAAGTAGGACAGGAGAAAGGAACACTGAAGCTTTCTTT. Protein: CASRSRTGERNTEAFF.

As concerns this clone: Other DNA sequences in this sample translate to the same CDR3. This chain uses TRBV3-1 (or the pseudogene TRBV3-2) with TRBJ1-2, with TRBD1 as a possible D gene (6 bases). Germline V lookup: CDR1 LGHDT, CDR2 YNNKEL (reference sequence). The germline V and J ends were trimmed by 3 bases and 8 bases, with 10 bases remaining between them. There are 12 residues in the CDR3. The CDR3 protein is CASSQGGGGYTF. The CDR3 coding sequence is TGTGCCAGCAGCCAGGGAGGGGGAGGCTACACCTTC.

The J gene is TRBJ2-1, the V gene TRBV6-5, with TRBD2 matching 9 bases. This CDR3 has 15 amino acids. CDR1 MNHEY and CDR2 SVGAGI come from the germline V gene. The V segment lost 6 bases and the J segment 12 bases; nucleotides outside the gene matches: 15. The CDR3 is CASSTTSGPSRGQFF. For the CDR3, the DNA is TGTGCCAGCAGCACAACTAGCGGGCCTAGTCGGGGGCAGTTCTTC.

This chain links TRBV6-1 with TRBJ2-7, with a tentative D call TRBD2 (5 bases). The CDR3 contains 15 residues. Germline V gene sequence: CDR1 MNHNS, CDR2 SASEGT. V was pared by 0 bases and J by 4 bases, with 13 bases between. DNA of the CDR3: TGTGCCAGCAGTGAAGCGTGGCCCAGCGGTTACGAGCAGTACTTC. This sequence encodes CASSEAWPSGYEQYF.

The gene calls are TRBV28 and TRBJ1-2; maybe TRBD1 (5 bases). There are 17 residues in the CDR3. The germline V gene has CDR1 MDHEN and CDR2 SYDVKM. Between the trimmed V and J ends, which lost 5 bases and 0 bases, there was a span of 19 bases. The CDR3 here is CASSRAGRGLSNYGYTF. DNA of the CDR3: TGTGCCAGCAGTCGCGCTGGGAGGGGCCTATCTAACTATGGCTACACCTTC.

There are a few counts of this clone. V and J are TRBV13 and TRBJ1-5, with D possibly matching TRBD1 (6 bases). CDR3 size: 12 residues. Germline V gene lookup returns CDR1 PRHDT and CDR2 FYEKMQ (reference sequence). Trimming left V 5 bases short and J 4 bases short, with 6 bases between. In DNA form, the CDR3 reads TGTGCCAGCAGCACAGGGAATCAGCCCCAGCATTTT. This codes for CASSTGNQPQHF. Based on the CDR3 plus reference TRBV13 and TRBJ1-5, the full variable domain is AAGVIQSPRHLIKEKRETATLKCYPIPRHDTVYWYQQGPGQDPQFLISFYEKMQSDKGSIPDRFSAQQFSDYHSELNMSSLELGDSALYFCASSTGNQPQHFGDGTRLSIL.

The CDR3 reads CASSPPNGRAYNEQFF. As DNA, the CDR3 is TGTGCCAGCAGCCCCCCGAACGGGAGGGCCTACAATGAGCAGTTCTTC. This chain joins TRBV5-4 and TRBJ2-1, with 8 bases fitting TRBD2. This CDR3 region has 16 residues. With 4 bases clipped from V and 2 bases from J, the junction kept 8 bases outside the gene matches. Germline CDR1 is SGHNT and CDR2 is YYREEE (reference sequence). The full variable domain, its missing parts supplied by reference TRBV5-4 and TRBJ2-1, is ETGVTQSPTHLIKTRGQQVTLRCSSQSGHNTVSWYQQALGQGPQFIFQYYREEENGRGNFPPRFSGLQFPNYSSELNVNALELDDSALYLCASSPPNGRAYNEQFFGPGTRLTVL.

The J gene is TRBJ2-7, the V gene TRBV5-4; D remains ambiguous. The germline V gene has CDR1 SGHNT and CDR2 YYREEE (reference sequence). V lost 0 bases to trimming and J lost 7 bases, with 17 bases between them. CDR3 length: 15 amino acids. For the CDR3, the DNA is TGTGCCAGCAGCTTGGCCCCGACGACGTCCGGGGAGCAGTACTTC. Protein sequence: CASSLAPTTSGEQYF. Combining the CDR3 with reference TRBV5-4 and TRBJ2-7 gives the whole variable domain ETGVTQSPTHLIKTRGQQVTLRCSSQSGHNTVSWYQQALGQGPQFIFQYYREEENGRGNFPPRFSGLQFPNYSSELNVNALELDDSALYLCASSLAPTTSGEQYFGPGTRLTVT.

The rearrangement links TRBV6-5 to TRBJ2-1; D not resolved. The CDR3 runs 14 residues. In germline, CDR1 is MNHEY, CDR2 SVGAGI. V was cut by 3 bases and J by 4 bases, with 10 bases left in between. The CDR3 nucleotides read TGTGCCAGCAGTTATCCCGGTCGATACAATGAGCAGTTCTTC. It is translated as CASSYPGRYNEQFF.